Included here is one T cell receptor beta chain sequence, with context. Germline is not matched at one junction end, which may reflect a read error. This entry comes from a study of cytomegalovirus exposure and HLA in healthy donors. Among the 120 or so subjects of the validation cohort, separate from the roughly 670-subject first cohort, were the donors. This CDR3 region has 12 residues. Germline values: CDR1 SNHLY, CDR2 FYNNEI. Here immunoSEQ multiplex PCR was the method, and the copy in TCRdb shows in-frame clones only, minus some. The table includes about 68,000 clones, about nine tenths detected once.

The J gene is TRBJ2-1, the V gene TRBV2, with TRBD2 matching over 7 bases. Specimen: PBMCs. This clonotype was obtained from a man aged 18 to 29 in good health and CMV-seronegative. CDR3: CASRETSPELFF. CDR3 nucleotides: TGTGCCAGCAGGGAGACTAGCCCCGAGCTGTTCTTC.